This TCR beta chain was retrieved from a study of T-cell reconstitution after alpha-beta-depleted transplantation in children. Germline-derived CDR1 and CDR2 are LNHNV and YYDKDF (reference sequence). V lost 2 bases and J 3 bases, leaving 7 bases between the germline ends. CDR3 size: 14 residues. It was with unique molecular identifiers that the TCRbeta library was prepared. TCRdb ran MiXCR on the PCR reads and lists one entry per CDR3 protein. The data contain approximately 640,000 distinct CDR3 sequences, approximately 16% of them seen just once; the ten biggest clones take up about 1.1%. The clonotype comes from a human donor who donated a stem cell graft to a child with acute myeloid leukemia. The sequences come from PBMCs from the stem cell graft donor, collected from the stem cell graft. This chain connects TRBV15 to TRBJ1-4, with D perhaps matching TRBD1 (5 bases). The CDR3 region is CATSRQGPNEKLFF. CDR3 in DNA: TGTGCCACCAGCAGACAGGGTCCTAATGAAAAACTGTTTTTT. The full variable domain, completed using reference TRBV15 and TRBJ1-4, is DAMVIQNPRYQVTQFGKPVTLSCSQTLNHNVMYWYQQKSSQAPKLLFHYYDKDFNNEADTPDNFQSRRPNTSFCFLDIRSPGLGDTAMYLCATSRQGPNEKLFFGSGTQLSVL.